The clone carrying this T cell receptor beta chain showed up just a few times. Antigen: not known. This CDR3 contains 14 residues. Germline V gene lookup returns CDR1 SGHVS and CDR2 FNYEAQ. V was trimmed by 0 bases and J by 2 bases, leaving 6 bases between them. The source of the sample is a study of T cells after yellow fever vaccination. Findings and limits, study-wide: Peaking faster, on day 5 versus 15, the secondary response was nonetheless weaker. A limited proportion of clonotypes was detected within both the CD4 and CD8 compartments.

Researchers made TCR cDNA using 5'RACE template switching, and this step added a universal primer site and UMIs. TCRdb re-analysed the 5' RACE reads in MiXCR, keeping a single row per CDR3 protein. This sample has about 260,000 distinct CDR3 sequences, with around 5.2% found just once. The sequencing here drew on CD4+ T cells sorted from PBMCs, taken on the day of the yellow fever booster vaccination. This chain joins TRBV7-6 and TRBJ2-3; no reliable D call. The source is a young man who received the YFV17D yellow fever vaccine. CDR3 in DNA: TGTGCCAGCAGCTTAGCGACTTACACAGATACGCAGTATTTT. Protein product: CASSLATYTDTQYF.